Here is one TCR beta chain with its context. The antigen is unknown. cDNA carried unique molecular identifiers, and a universal primer site was added by template switching. TCRdb ran MiXCR on the 5' RACE reads and lists one entry per CDR3 protein. The sample holds a few hundred thousand distinct CDR3 sequences; around a tenth are singletons and the top ten take around 3.2%. The V and J ends lost 3 bases and 0 bases respectively, with 8 bases between them. In germline, CDR1 is SGHTA, CDR2 FQGNSA. This CDR3 has 15 amino acids. This record belongs to a study of identical twins. Study results and caveats: Donors were not followed over many years; analysis was cross-sectional. The study found that models underestimated out-of-frame TCR alpha sharing in monozygotic twins. Abundant beta clonotypes from cord blood bore fewer insertions; memory repertoires lacked this pattern.

This sample was also put to use in a study of yellow fever vaccine responses in identical twins.

This TCR came from a woman aged 18-35 years in good health. Sequencing was done on a sample of PBMCs. This sequence joins TRBV7-2 and TRBJ1-4, with D unclear. The CDR3 nucleotides read TGTGCCAGCAGCTTTTCCGCCGCAACTAATGAAAAACTGTTTTTT. Translating gives CASSFSAATNEKLFF.